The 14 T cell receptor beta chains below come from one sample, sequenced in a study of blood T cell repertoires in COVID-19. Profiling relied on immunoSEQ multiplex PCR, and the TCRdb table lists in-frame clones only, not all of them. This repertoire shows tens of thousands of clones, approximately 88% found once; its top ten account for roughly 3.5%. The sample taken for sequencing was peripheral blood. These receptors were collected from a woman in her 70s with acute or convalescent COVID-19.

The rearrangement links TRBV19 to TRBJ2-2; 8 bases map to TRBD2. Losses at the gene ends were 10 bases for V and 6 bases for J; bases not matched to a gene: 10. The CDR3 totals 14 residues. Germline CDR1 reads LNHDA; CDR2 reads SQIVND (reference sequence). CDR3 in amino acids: CAIRGGSRSGELFF. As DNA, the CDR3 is TGTGCCATCCGGGGGGGCTCTCGGTCCGGGGAGCTGTTTTTT.

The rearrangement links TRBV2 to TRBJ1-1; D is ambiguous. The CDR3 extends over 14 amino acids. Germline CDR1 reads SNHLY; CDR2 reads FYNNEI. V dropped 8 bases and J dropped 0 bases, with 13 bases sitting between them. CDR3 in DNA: TGTGCCAGCCTCGACTGGAGCCTGAACACTGAAGCTTTCTTT. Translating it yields CASLDWSLNTEAFF.

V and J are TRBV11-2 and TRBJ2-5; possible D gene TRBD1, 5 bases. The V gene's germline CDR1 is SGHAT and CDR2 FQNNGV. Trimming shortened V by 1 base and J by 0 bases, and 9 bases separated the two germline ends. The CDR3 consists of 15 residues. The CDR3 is CASSLAYRYQETQYF. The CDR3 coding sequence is TGTGCCAGCAGCTTAGCCTACAGGTACCAAGAGACCCAGTACTTC.

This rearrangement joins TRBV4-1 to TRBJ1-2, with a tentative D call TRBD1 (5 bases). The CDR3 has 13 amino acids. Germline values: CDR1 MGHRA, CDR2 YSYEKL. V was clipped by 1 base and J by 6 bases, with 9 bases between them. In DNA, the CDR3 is TGCGCCAGCAGCCAAGTTGCGGGGGATGGCTACACCTTC. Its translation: CASSQVAGDGYTF.

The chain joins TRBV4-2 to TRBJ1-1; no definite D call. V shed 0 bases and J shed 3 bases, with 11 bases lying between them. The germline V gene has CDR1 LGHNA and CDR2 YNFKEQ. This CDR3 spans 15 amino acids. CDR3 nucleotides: TGTGCCAGCAGCCAAGAACCCCCCCCAGACACTGAAGCTTTCTTT. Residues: CASSQEPPPDTEAFF.

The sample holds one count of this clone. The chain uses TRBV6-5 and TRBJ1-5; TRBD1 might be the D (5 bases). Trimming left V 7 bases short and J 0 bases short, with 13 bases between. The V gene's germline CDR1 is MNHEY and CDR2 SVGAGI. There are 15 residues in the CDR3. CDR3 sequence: CASTWTPYSNQPQHF. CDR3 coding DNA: TGTGCCAGCACTTGGACACCCTATAGCAATCAGCCCCAGCATTTT.

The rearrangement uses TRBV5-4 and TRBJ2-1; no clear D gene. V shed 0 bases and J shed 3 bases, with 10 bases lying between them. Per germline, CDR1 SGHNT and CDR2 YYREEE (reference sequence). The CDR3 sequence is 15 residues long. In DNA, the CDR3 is TGTGCCAGCAGCTTGGCAGGCACTGGCTACAATGAGCAGTTCTTC. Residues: CASSLAGTGYNEQFF.

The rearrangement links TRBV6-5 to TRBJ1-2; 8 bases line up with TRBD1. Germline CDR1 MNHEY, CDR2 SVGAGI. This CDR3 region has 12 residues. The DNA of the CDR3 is TGTCCGCCGACAGGGGTCGGCTATGGCTACACCTTC. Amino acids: CPPTGVGYGYTF.

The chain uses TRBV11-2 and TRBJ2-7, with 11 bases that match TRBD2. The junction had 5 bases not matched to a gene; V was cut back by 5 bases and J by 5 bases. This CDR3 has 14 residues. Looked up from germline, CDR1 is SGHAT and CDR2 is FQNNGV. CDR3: CASSPLLAGDEQYF. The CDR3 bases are TGTGCCAGCAGCCCCCTACTAGCGGGAGACGAGCAGTACTTC.

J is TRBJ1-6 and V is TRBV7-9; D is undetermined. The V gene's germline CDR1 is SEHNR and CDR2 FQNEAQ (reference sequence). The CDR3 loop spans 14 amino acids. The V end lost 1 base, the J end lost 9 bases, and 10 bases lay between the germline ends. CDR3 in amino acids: CASSLGERRSPLHF. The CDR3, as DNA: TGTGCCAGCAGCTTAGGGGAGAGGCGTTCACCCCTCCACTTT.

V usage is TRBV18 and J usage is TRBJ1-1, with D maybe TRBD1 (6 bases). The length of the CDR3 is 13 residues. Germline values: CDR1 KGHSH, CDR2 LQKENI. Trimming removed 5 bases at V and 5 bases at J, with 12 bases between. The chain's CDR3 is CASSAGVGTEAFF. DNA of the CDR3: TGTGCCAGCTCAGCAGGGGTAGGGACTGAAGCTTTCTTT.

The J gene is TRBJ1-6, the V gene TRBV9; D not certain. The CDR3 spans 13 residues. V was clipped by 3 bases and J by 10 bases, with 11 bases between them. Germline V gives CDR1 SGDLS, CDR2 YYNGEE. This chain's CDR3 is CASSASPVSPLHF. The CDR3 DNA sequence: TGTGCCAGCAGCGCCTCCCCAGTCTCACCCCTCCACTTT.

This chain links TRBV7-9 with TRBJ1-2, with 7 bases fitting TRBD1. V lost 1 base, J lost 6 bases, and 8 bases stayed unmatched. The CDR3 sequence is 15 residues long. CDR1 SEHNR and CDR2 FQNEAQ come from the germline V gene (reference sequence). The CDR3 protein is CASSLVSGQMDGYTF. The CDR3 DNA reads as TGTGCCAGCAGCTTAGTGTCGGGACAGATGGATGGCTACACCTTC.

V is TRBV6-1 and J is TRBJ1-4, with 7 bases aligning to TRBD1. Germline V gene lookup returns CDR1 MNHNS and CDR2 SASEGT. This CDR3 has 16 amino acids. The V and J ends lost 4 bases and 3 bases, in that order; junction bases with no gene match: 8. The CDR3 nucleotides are TGTGCCAGCAGTGCTTCACAGGGGTTTGCTAATGAAAAACTGTTTTTT. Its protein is CASSASQGFANEKLFF.